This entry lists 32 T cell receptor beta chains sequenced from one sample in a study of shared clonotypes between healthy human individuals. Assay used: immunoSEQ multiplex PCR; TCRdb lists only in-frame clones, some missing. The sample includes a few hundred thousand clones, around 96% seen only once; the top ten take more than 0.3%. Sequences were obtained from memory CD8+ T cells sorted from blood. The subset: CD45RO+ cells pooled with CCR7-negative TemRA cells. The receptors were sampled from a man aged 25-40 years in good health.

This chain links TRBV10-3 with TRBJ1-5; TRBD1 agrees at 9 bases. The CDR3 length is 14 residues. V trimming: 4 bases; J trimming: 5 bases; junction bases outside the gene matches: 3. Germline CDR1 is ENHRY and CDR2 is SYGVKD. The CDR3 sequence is CAISARTGDQPQHF. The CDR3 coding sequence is TGTGCCATCAGTGCCAGGACAGGGGATCAGCCCCAGCATTTT.

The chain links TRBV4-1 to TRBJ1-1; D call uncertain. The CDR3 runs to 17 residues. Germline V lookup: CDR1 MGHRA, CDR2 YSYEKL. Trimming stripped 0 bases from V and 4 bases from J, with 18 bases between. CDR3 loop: CASSQDPGRAPTTEAFF. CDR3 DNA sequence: TGCGCCAGCAGCCAAGATCCGGGGAGGGCCCCCACCACTGAAGCTTTCTTT.

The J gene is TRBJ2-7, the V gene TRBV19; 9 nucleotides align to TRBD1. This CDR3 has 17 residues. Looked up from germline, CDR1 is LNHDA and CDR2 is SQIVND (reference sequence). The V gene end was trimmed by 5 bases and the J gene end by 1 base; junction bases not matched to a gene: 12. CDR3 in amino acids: CASSVSDTGGSSYEQYF. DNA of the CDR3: TGTGCCAGTAGTGTCTCCGACACAGGGGGCAGTTCCTACGAGCAGTACTTC.

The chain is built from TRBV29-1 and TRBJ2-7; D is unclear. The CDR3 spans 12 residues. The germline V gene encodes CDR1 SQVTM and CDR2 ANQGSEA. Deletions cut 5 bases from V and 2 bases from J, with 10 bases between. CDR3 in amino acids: CSVLALPYEQYF. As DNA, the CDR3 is TGCAGCGTTCTGGCCCTCCCCTACGAGCAGTACTTC.

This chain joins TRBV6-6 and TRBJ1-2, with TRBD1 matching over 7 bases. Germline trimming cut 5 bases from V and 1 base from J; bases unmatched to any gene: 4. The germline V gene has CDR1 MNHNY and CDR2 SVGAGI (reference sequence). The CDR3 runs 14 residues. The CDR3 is CASSTTGVNYGYTF. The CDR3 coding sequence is TGTGCCAGCAGTACTACAGGGGTTAACTATGGCTACACCTTC.

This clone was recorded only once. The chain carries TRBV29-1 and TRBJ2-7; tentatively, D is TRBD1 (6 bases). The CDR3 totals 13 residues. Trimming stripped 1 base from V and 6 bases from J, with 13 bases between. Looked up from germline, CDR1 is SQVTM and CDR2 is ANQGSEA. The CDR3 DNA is TGCAGCGTTGAAGGGGCCAGGGGATCCGAGCAGTACTTC. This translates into CSVEGARGSEQYF.

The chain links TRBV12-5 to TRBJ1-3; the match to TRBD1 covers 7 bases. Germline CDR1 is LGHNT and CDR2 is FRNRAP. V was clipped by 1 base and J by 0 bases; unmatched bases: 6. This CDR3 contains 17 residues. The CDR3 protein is CASGLDRGQSSGNTIYF. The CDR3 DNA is TGTGCTAGTGGTTTGGACCGGGGACAGAGCTCTGGAAACACCATATATTTT.

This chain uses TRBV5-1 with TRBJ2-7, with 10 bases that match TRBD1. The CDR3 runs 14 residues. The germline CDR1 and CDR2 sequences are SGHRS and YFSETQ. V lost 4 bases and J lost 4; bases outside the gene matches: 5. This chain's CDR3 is CASSHRDRGYEQYF. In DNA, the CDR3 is TGCGCCAGCAGCCACCGGGACAGGGGTTACGAGCAGTACTTC.

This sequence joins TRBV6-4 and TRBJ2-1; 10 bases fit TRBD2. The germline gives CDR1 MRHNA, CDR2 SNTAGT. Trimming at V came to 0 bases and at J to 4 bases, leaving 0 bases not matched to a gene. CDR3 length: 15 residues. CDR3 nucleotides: TGTGCCAGCAGTGACTCGACTAGCGGGTACAATGAGCAGTTCTTC. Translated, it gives CASSDSTSGYNEQFF.

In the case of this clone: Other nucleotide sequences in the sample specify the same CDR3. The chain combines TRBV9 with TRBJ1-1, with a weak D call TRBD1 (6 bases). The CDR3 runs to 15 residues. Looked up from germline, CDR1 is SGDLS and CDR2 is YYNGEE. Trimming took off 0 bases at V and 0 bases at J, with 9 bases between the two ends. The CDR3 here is CASSVGGLLNTEAFF. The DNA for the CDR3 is TGTGCCAGCAGCGTAGGGGGGCTTTTGAACACTGAAGCTTTCTTT.

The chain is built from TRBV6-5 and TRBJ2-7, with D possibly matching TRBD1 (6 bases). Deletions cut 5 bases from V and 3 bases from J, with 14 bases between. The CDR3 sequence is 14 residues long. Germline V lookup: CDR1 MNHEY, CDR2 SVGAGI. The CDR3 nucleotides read TGTGCCAGCAGTAGACAGGTCTTCGGCTACGAGCAGTACTTC. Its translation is CASSRQVFGYEQYF.

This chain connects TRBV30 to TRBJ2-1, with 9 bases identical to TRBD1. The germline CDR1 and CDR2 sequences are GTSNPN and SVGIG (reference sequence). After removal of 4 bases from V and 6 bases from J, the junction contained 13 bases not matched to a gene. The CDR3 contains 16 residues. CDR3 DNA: TGTGCCTGGACCGGGACAGGGTTCACACAGATCAATGAGCAGTTCTTC. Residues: CAWTGTGFTQINEQFF.

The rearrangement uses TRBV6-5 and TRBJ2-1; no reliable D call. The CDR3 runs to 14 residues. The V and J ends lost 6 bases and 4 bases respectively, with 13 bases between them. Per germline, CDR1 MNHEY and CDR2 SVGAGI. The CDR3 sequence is CASRSVVTYNEQFF. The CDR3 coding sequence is TGTGCCAGCAGGTCGGTAGTAACGTACAATGAGCAGTTCTTC.

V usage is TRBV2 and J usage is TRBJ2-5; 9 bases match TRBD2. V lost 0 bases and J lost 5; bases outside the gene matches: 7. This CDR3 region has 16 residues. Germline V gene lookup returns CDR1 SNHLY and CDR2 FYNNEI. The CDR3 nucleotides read TGTGCCAGCAGTGAAGCCTCCGCGGGAGGGCCCGAGACCCAGTACTTC. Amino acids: CASSEASAGGPETQYF.

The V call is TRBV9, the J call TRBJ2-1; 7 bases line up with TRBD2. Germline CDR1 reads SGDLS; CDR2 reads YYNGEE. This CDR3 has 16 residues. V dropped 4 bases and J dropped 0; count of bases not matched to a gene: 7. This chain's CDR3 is CASSIIAGGSYNEQFF. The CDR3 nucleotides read TGTGCCAGCAGCATCATAGCGGGCGGCTCCTACAATGAGCAGTTCTTC.

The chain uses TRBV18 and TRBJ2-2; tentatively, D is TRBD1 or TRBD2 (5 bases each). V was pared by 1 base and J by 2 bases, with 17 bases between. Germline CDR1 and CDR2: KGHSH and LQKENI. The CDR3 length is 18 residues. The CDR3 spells CASSPRGAGTVNTGELFF. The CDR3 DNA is TGTGCCAGCTCACCACGAGGGGCAGGGACCGTTAACACCGGGGAGCTGTTTTTT.

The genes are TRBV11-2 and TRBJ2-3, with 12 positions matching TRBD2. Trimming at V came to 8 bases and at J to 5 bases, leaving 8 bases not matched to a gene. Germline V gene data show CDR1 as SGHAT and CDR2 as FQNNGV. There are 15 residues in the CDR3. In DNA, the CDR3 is TGTGCCAGCTCACGGACTAGCGGGACCGGAGATACGCAGTATTTT. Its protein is CASSRTSGTGDTQYF. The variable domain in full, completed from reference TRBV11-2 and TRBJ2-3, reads EAGVAQSPRYKIIEKRQSVAFWCNPISGHATLYWYQQILGQGPKLLIQFQNNGVVDDSQLPKDRFSAERLKGVDSTLKIQPAKLEDSAVYLCASSRTSGTGDTQYFGPGTRLTVL.

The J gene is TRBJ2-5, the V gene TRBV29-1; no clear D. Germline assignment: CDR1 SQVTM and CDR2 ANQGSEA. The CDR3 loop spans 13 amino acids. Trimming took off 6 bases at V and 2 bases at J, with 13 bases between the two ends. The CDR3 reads CSVVAPLQETQYF. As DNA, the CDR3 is TGCAGCGTCGTCGCGCCACTACAAGAGACCCAGTACTTC.

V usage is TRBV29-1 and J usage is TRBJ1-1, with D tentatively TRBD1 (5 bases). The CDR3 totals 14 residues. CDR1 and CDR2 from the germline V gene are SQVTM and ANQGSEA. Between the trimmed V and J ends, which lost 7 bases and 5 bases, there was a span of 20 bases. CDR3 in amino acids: CSALSGVAGTEAFF. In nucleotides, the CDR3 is TGCAGCGCCCTTTCGGGGGTGGCGGGGACTGAAGCTTTCTTT.

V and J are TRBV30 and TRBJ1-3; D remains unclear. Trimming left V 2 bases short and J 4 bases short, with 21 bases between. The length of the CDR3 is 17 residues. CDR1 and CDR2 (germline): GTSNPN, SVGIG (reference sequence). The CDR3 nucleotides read TGTGCCTGGAGTACGACGCCAGGCTCTCGGAGGGGAAACACCATATATTTT. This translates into CAWSTTPGSRRGNTIYF.

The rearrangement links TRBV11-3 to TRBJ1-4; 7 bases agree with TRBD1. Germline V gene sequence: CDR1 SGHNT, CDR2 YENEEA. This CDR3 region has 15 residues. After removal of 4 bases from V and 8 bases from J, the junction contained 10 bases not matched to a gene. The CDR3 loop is CASSSPRTGREKLFF. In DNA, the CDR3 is TGTGCCAGCAGCTCCCCTAGGACAGGTCGAGAAAAACTGTTTTTT.

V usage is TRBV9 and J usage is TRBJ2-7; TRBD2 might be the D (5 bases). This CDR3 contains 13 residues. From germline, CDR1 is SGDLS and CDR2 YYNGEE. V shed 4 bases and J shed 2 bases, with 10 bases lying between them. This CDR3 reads CASSSGLAYEQYF. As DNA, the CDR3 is TGTGCCAGCAGCTCAGGACTGGCCTACGAGCAGTACTTC.

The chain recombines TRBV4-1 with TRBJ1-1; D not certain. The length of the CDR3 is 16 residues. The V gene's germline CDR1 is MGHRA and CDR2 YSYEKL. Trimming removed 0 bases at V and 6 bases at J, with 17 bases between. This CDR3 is CASSQDIVRLGAEAFF. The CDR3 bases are TGCGCCAGCAGCCAAGACATTGTACGGCTTGGGGCTGAAGCTTTCTTT.

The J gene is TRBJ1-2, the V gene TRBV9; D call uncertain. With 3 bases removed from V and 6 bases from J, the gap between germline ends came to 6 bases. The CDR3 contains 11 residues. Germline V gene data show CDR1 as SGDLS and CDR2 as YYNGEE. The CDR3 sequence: CASSGPHGYTF. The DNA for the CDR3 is TGTGCCAGCAGCGGCCCCCATGGCTACACCTTC. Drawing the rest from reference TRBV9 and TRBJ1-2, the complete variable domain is DSGVTQTPKHLITATGQRVTLRCSPRSGDLSVYWYQQSLDQGLQFLIQYYNGEERAKGNILERFSAQQFPDLHSELNLSSLELGDSALYFCASSGPHGYTFGSGTRLTVV.

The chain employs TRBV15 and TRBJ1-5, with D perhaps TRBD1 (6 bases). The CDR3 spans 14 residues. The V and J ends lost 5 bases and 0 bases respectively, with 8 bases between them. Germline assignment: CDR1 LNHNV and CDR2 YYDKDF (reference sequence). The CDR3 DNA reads TGTGCCACCAGCGGGGACAATAGCAATCAGCCCCAGCATTTT. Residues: CATSGDNSNQPQHF.

CDR3 sequence reads: CASSQDKTNNQPQHF. In DNA form, the CDR3 reads TGTGCCAGCAGCCAAGATAAGACAAATAATCAGCCCCAGCATTTT. This rearrangement joins TRBV4-2 to TRBJ1-5; unclear D gene. V was pared by 0 bases and J by 4 bases, with 10 bases between. In germline, CDR1 is LGHNA, CDR2 YNFKEQ. This CDR3 region has 15 residues.

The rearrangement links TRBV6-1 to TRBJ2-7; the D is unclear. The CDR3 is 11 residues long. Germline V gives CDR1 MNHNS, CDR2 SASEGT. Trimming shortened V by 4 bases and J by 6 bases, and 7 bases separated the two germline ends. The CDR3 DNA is TGTGCCAGCAGTGTGGGTCCCGAGCAGTACTTC. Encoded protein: CASSVGPEQYF.

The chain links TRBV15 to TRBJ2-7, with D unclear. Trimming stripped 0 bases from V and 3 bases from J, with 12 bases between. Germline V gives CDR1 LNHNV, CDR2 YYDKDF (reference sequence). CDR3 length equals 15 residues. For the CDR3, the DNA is TGTGCCACCAGCAGAGATCGGCGACTCTTCTACGAGCAGTACTTC. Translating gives CATSRDRRLFYEQYF.

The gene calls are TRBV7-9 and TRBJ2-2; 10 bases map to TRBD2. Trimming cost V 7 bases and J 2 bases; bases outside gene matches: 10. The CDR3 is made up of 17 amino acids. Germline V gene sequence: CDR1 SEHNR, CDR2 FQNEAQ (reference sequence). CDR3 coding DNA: TGTGCCAGCACTTTGGGTAGCGGGAGGCCTAACACCGGGGAGCTGTTTTTT. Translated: CASTLGSGRPNTGELFF.

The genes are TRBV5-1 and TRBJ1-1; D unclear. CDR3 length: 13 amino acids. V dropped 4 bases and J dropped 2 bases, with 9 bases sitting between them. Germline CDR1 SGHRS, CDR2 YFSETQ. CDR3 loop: CASSREANTEAFF. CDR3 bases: TGCGCCAGCAGCAGGGAGGCAAACACTGAAGCTTTCTTT.

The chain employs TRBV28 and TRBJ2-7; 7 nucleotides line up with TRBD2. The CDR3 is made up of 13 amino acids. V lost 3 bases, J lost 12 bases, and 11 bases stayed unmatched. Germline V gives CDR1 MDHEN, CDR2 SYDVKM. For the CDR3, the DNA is TGTGCCAGCAGTTTGGGAGGGCAAGGCCTCCGGTACTTC. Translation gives CASSLGGQGLRYF.

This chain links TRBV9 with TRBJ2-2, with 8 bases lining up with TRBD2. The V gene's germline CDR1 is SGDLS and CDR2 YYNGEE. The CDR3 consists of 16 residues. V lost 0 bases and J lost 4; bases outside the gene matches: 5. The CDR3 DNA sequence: TGTGCCAGCAGCGTAGGCCTAGCGGGCGGCACCGGGGAGCTGTTTTTT. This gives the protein CASSVGLAGGTGELFF.